The rows below give T cell receptor beta chains drawn from one sample of a study of beta chain features in type 1 diabetes. Generated by immunoSEQ multiplex PCR, the TCRdb table keeps only in-frame clones and is missing some. Of about 220,000 clones in the sample, approximately 11% are singletons; the top ten hold 1% to 1.5%. The sample taken for sequencing was central memory CD4+ T cells from blood. Receptors were obtained from a man aged 18 to 35 in good health. CDR3s include the opening cysteine and the closing phenylalanine or tryptophan. D genes are given only for firm matches. Only part of the rows carry a size: once, few, many, or a class if the clone is expanded.

D gene | J gene | CDR3 length | clone size | V gene | CDR3 protein | CDR3 DNA
TRBD2 | TRBJ2-5 | 15 | few | TRBV7-2 | CASSLPSGRRGTQYF | TGTGCCAGCAGCTTACCCAGCGGGAGGAGGGGGACCCAGTACTTC
- | TRBJ2-3 | 13 | - | TRBV29-1 | CSVDTDGTDTQYF | TGCAGCGTTGATACCGACGGCACAGATACGCAGTATTTT
- | TRBJ2-3 | 14 | few | TRBV7-3 | CASSLGLTTDTQYF | TGTGCCAGCAGCTTGGGACTCACCACAGATACGCAGTATTTT
TRBD2 | TRBJ2-3 | 15 | few | TRBV30 | CAWRKAGVGTDTQYF | TGTGCCTGGAGGAAAGCGGGAGTCGGGACAGATACGCAGTATTTT
- | TRBJ1-5 | 14 | - | TRBV5-1 | CASSLYGGDQPQHF | TGCGCCAGCAGCTTGTACGGGGGCGATCAGCCCCAGCATTTT
- | TRBJ2-5 | 13 | - | TRBV5-1 | CASSLGVEETQYF | TGCGCCAGCAGCTTAGGGGTCGAAGAGACCCAGTACTTC
TRBD2 | TRBJ2-2 | 17 | - | TRBV10-1 | CASSDQGLAGNTGELFF | TGCGCCAGCAGTGACCAGGGACTAGCGGGAAACACCGGGGAGCTGTTTTTT
TRBD1 | TRBJ2-1 | 13 | many | TRBV30 | CAWSGTGDNEQFF | TGTGCCTGGAGTGGGACAGGGGATAATGAGCAGTTCTTC
- | TRBJ2-7 | 10 | - | TRBV2 | CASSEQRQYF | TGTGCCAGCAGTGAACAGCGGCAGTACTTC
TRBD1 | TRBJ1-5 | 15 | few | TRBV28 | CASSLVDRGHQPQHF | TGTGCCAGCAGTTTGGTGGACAGGGGGCATCAGCCCCAGCATTTT
- | TRBJ2-1 | 13 | - | TRBV25-1 | CASSELSYNEQFF | TGTGCCAGCAGTGAATTATCCTACAATGAGCAGTTCTTC
- | TRBJ2-7 | 11 | many | TRBV29-1 | CSVMNGDEQYF | TGCAGCGTTATGAACGGGGACGAGCAGTACTTC
TRBD2 | TRBJ2-2 | 15 | few | TRBV7-2 | CASSSSGRFAGELFF | TGTGCCAGCAGCTCTAGCGGGAGGTTCGCCGGGGAGCTGTTTTTT
- | TRBJ1-3 | 16 | - | TRBV2 | CASSDGQAVSGNTIYF | TGTGCCAGCAGTGACGGACAAGCCGTCTCTGGAAACACCATATATTTT
- | TRBJ1-2 | 14 | - | TRBV9 | CASSSNQANYGYTF | TGTGCCAGCAGCTCGAACCAGGCTAACTATGGCTACACCTTC
TRBD2 | TRBJ2-3 | 17 | - | TRBV29-1 | CSVGGAGGRVGTDTQYF | TGCAGCGTGGGGGGAGCGGGAGGCCGGGTGGGCACAGATACGCAGTATTTT
- | TRBJ1-2 | 13 | many | TRBV29-1 | CSVGQLTDYGYTF | TGCAGCGTTGGGCAGTTAACCGACTATGGCTACACCTTC
TRBD2 | TRBJ2-7 | 15 | few | TRBV7-2 | CASSLFASGGYEQYF | TGTGCCAGCAGCTTGTTTGCTAGCGGAGGCTACGAGCAGTACTTC
- | TRBJ2-1 | 12 | - | TRBV9 | CASSFRPNEQFF | TGTGCCAGCAGCTTTCGACCCAATGAGCAGTTCTTC
TRBD1 | TRBJ2-7 | 18 | few | TRBV28 | CASSLYGQGKVGSYEQYF | TGTGCCAGCAGTTTATACGGACAGGGTAAGGTAGGCTCCTACGAGCAGTACTTC
- | TRBJ1-2 | 12 | - | TRBV30 | CAWSTGSGGYTF | TGTGCCTGGAGTACCGGGAGTGGTGGCTACACCTTC
- | TRBJ2-7 | 12 | few | TRBV9 | CASSALEAEQYF | TGTGCCAGCAGCGCCCTCGAGGCCGAGCAGTACTTC
TRBD1 | TRBJ2-2 | 15 | few | TRBV19 | CASRGDRGNTGELFF | TGTGCCAGTCGAGGGGACAGGGGAAACACCGGGGAGCTGTTTTTT
- | TRBJ2-4 | 13 | - | TRBV30 | CAWSLSVKNIQYF | TGTGCCTGGAGCCTTAGCGTGAAAAACATTCAGTACTTC
- | TRBJ2-7 | 13 | - | TRBV30 | CAWSAGSNYEQYF | TGTGCCTGGAGCGCCGGGTCGAACTACGAGCAGTACTTC
- | TRBJ2-7 | 14 | - | TRBV7-2 | CASSPTSLPHEQYF | TGTGCCAGCAGCCCAACTAGCCTCCCCCACGAGCAGTACTTC
- | TRBJ1-5 | 13 | - | TRBV6-6 | CASRMGSNQPQHF | TGTGCCAGCAGGATGGGGAGCAATCAGCCCCAGCATTTT
TRBD2 | TRBJ2-5 | 15 | few | TRBV4-2 | CASSHAGLARETQYF | TGTGCCAGCAGCCACGCTGGACTAGCTAGAGAGACCCAGTACTTC
- | TRBJ2-5 | 15 | few | TRBV7-3 | CASSQGVGYQETQYF | TGTGCCAGCAGCCAAGGGGTTGGGTACCAAGAGACCCAGTACTTC
- | TRBJ2-3 | 11 | few | TRBV30 | CAWTSGATQYF | TGTGCCTGGACCTCGGGAGCCACGCAGTATTTT
- | TRBJ2-2 | 13 | - | TRBV7-9 | CASGRRDAGELFF | TGTGCCAGCGGGCGCAGAGACGCCGGGGAGCTGTTTTTT
- | TRBJ2-1 | 15 | few | TRBV5-6 | CASSSPGSPYNEQFF | TGTGCCAGCAGCTCCCCAGGGTCGCCCTACAATGAGCAGTTCTTC
- | TRBJ1-2 | 15 | once | TRBV5-1 | CASSLAGGLNYGYTF | TGCGCCAGCAGCTTGGCGGGGGGCCTTAACTATGGCTACACCTTC
- | TRBJ1-2 | 15 | few | TRBV5-6 | CASSLTGQSYYGYTF | TGTGCCAGCAGCTTGACAGGACAGTCGTATTATGGCTACACCTTC
- | TRBJ2-7 | 12 | few | TRBV27 | CATPRDNYEQYF | TGTGCCACCCCCCGGGACAACTACGAGCAGTACTTC
- | TRBJ2-4 | 15 | many | TRBV7-9 | CASSLDSQGKNIQYF | TGTGCCAGCAGCTTAGATTCTCAGGGGAAGAACATTCAGTACTTC
- | TRBJ2-7 | 11 | - | TRBV28 | CASKGSYEQYF | TGTGCCAGCAAGGGGAGCTACGAGCAGTACTTC
- | TRBJ2-7 | 13 | once | TRBV7-2 | CASSFLESYEQYF | TGTGCCAGCAGCTTCCTAGAGTCCTACGAGCAGTACTTC
TRBD2 | TRBJ2-2 | 19 | few | TRBV15 | CATSRDRWLAGGDTGELFF | TGTGCCACCAGCAGAGATCGATGGCTAGCGGGAGGTGACACCGGGGAGCTGTTTTTT
- | TRBJ1-5 | 13 | - | TRBV19 | CASSMQGIEPQHF | TGTGCCAGTAGTATGCAGGGTATTGAGCCCCAGCATTTT
- | TRBJ1-5 | 16 | once | TRBV10-3 | CAISERQQGRNQPQHF | TGTGCCATCAGTGAGCGACAACAGGGAAGAAATCAGCCCCAGCATTTT
- | TRBJ2-7 | 11 | few | TRBV2 | CASSGTYEQYF | TGTGCCAGCAGTGGGACCTACGAGCAGTACTTC
TRBD1 | TRBJ2-3 | 16 | - | TRBV7-3 | CASSLITGASTDTQYF | TGTGCCAGCAGCTTAATCACAGGGGCTAGCACAGATACGCAGTATTTT
TRBD2 | TRBJ2-1 | 11 | - | TRBV6-6 | CASSPGGFQFF | TGTGCCAGCAGCCCGGGGGGGTTCCAGTTCTTC
TRBD1 | TRBJ2-2 | 13 | few | TRBV10-3 | CATGTANTGELFF | TGTGCCACCGGGACAGCGAACACCGGGGAGCTGTTTTTT
TRBD2 | TRBJ2-5 | 17 | - | TRBV4-3 | CASSPETQAGDQETQYF | TGCGCCAGCAGCCCTGAGACCCAAGCGGGGGACCAAGAGACCCAGTACTTC
- | TRBJ1-2 | 15 | few | TRBV6-1 | CASSERDRNLNGYTF | TGTGCCAGCAGTGAGAGGGACCGGAATTTGAATGGCTACACCTTC
TRBD1 | TRBJ1-5 | 15 | many | TRBV7-2 | CASSLGQGNNQPQHF | TGTGCCAGCAGCTTAGGACAGGGAAACAATCAGCCCCAGCATTTT
- | TRBJ1-2 | 15 | - | TRBV7-8 | CASSLVSGPKMGYTF | TGTGCCAGCAGCTTAGTTTCGGGCCCCAAGATGGGCTACACCTTC
TRBD1 | TRBJ2-7 | 17 | - | TRBV9 | CASSPRDEAGQGYEQYF | TGTGCCAGCAGCCCTAGGGATGAAGCCGGACAGGGCTACGAGCAGTACTTC
TRBD1 | TRBJ2-3 | 13 | - | TRBV29-1 | CSVEGQGGDTQYF | TGCAGCGTTGAGGGACAGGGAGGCGATACGCAGTATTTT
- | TRBJ1-5 | 13 | few | TRBV15 | CATSRDGAQPQHF | TGTGCCACCAGCAGAGACGGGGCTCAGCCCCAGCATTTT
- | TRBJ2-7 | 15 | few | TRBV4-1 | CASSQGATEALEQYF | TGCGCCAGCAGCCAGGGGGCGACTGAGGCTCTCGAGCAGTACTTC